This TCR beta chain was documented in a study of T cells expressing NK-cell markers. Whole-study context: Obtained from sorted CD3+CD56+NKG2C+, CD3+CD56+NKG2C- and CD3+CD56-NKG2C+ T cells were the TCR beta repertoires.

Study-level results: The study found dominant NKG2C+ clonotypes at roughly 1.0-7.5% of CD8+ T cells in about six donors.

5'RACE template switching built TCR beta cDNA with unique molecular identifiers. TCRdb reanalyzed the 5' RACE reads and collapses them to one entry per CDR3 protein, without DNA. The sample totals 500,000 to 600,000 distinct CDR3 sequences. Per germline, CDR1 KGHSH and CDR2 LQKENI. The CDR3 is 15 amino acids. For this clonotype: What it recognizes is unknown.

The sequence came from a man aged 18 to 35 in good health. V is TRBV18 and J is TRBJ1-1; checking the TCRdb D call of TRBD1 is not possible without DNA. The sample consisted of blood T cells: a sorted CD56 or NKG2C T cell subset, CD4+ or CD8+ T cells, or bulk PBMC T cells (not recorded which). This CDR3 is CASSPQQELNTEAFF.